The 9 T cell receptor beta chains presented below share a single source sample, sequenced in a study of PD-L1 blockade in urothelial cancer. Time point reported: pretreatment peripheral blood. The table came from immunoSEQ multiplex PCR; TCRdb's copy has only in-frame clones and leaves some out. The sample records over 15,000 clones, approximately 91% being singletons. The input for sequencing was PBMCs, taken around atezolizumab (anti-PD-L1) treatment. These TCRs come from a man in his 70s with urothelial cancer.

The chain is built from TRBV1 and TRBJ2-7; TRBD2, the D gene given by the table, was not confirmed from the DNA. TRBV1 is reported as a pseudogene. This CDR3 has 13 residues. The CDR3 nucleotides are TGCACCAGCAGCTCACTGAGTCCTTACGAGCAGTACTTC. Its protein product is CTSSSLSPYEQYF.

The chain joins TRBV27 to TRBJ1-2; D gene ambiguous. Germline CDR1 is MNHEY and CDR2 is SMNVEV (reference sequence). V lost 0 bases and J lost 0, with 11 bases in between. CDR3 length: 16 residues. The DNA for the CDR3 is TGTGCCAGCAGTTTATCGCAGTCTCCGTCTAACTATGGCTACACCTTC. Translating it yields CASSLSQSPSNYGYTF.

The chain is built from TRBV6-5 and TRBJ2-3; unclear D gene. The germline V and J ends were trimmed by 5 bases and 2 bases, with 14 bases remaining between them. Germline V gene sequence: CDR1 MNHEY, CDR2 SVGAGI. The CDR3 is 15 residues long. The CDR3 DNA sequence: TGTGCCAGCAGTAGAAACTTCGAGCTCACAGATACGCAGTATTTT. Its translation is CASSRNFELTDTQYF.

The V call is TRBV28, the J call TRBJ2-5; possible D gene TRBD2, 6 bases. This CDR3 is 16 amino acids long. Per the germline V gene, CDR1 is MDHEN and CDR2 is SYDVKM. With 3 bases removed from V and 5 bases from J, the gap between germline ends came to 19 bases. The CDR3 protein is CASSFHPAGLAETQYF. CDR3 in DNA: TGTGCCAGCAGTTTCCACCCCGCGGGTCTAGCGGAGACCCAGTACTTC.

CDR3 coding DNA: TGTGCCAGCAGCTTGTGGGAGGGAGAGACCCAGTACTTC. Protein sequence: CASSLWEGETQYF. The chain uses TRBV5-6 and TRBJ2-5; TRBD2 matches 7 bases. Unmatched junction bases numbered 1, after V lost 1 base and J lost 4 bases. Germline loops: CDR1 SGHDT, CDR2 YYEEEE. CDR3 length equals 13 residues.

This chain links TRBV7-9 with TRBJ2-2; 7 bases match TRBD1. J gave up 0 bases and V 10 bases, and 8 bases lay outside the gene matches. From germline, CDR1 is SEHNR and CDR2 FQNEAQ (reference sequence). The CDR3 length is 15 residues. CDR3 nucleotide sequence: TGTGCCAACTCCTGGACAGGTTCGAACACCGGGGAGCTGTTTTTT. Translating gives CANSWTGSNTGELFF.

The V gene is TRBV7-6, the J gene TRBJ1-2; the match to TRBD1 covers 9 bases. This CDR3 comprises 17 residues. CDR1 is SGHVS, CDR2 FNYEAQ, per germline. With 0 bases clipped from V and 2 bases from J, the junction kept 7 bases outside the gene matches. The DNA for the CDR3 is TGTGCCAGCAGCTTAGCGAGGACAGGGGTAGGGAACTATGGCTACACCTTC. Translated: CASSLARTGVGNYGYTF.

This chain uses TRBV20-1 with TRBJ2-4; 10 bases are a match to TRBD1. The CDR3 consists of 11 residues. Unmatched junction bases numbered 1, after V lost 0 bases and J lost 14 bases. Looked up from germline, CDR1 is DFQATT and CDR2 is SNEGSKA (reference sequence). The DNA of the CDR3 is TGCAGTGCTAGAGACGGGACAGGGGAGTACTTC. Residues: CSARDGTGEYF.

This chain connects TRBV19 to TRBJ2-5; 8 bases map to TRBD1. Losses at the gene ends were 1 base for V and 1 base for J; bases not matched to a gene: 2. From germline, CDR1 is LNHDA and CDR2 SQIVND (reference sequence). The CDR3 covers 15 residues. The CDR3 loop is CASSIGTGLQETQYF. In nucleotides, the CDR3 is TGTGCCAGTAGTATAGGGACAGGGCTCCAAGAGACCCAGTACTTC.